The rows below give T cell receptor beta chains drawn from one sample of a study of T cell changes during pregnancy in multiple sclerosis. Clones were sequenced by immunoSEQ multiplex PCR, and TCRdb holds only the in-frame ones, with some missing. The table lists about 45,000 clones, around 90% of them singletons, with roughly 0.49% in the top ten. Sequences were derived from CD4+ T cells from peripheral blood mononuclear cells, sampled in the third trimester of pregnancy. Receptors were obtained from a female donor with multiple sclerosis, enrolled in a pregnancy study. CDR3s include the opening cysteine and the closing phenylalanine or tryptophan. The D gene is left open where the match is weak. The listing skips clone size in some rows; elsewhere it reads once, few, many or a size class.

d_call	v_call	j_call	clone_size	cdr3_nt	cdr3_aa
-	TRBV5-8	TRBJ1-2	-	TGTGCCAGCAGCTTGAGGGGCAGCGTAAGCTCCGGCTACACCTTC	CASSLRGSVSSGYTF
TRBD1	TRBV2	TRBJ2-1	-	TGTGCCAGCAGCACCGGGACAGGGTACTACAATGAGCAGTTCTTC	CASSTGTGYYNEQFF
-	TRBV23-1	TRBJ1-2	-	TGCGCCAGCAGTCAAAACAGACCCCCCAGATGGAACTATGGCTACACCTTC	CASSQNRPPRWNYGYTF
-	TRBV19	TRBJ1-1	-	TGTGCCAGTAGAAAATACACAGGAAACACTGAAGCTTTCTTT	CASRKYTGNTEAFF
-	TRBV28	TRBJ2-7	-	TGTGCCAGCAGTTTAGTGGCAGGTACCTACGAGCAGTACTTC	CASSLVAGTYEQYF
TRBD1	TRBV14	TRBJ1-1	-	TGTGCCAGCAGCCAAATCAGGGGGTTGGGTACTGAAGCTTTCTTT	CASSQIRGLGTEAFF
-	TRBV5-4	TRBJ2-3	few	TGTGCCAGCAGCTTGGCTACAGATACGCAGTATTTT	CASSLATDTQYF
TRBD2	TRBV27	TRBJ2-7	few	TGTGCCAGCAGTTTGGGACTAGCGGGAGTCTACGAGCAGTACTTC	CASSLGLAGVYEQYF
TRBD1	TRBV5-4	TRBJ2-1	-	TGTGCCAGCAGCACCGCAGGGGGCTCCTACAATGAGCAGTTCTTC	CASSTAGGSYNEQFF
TRBD1	TRBV6-6	TRBJ2-7	-	TGTGCCAGCAGCCGCGGGACAGGGTCCTACGAGCAGTACTTC	CASSRGTGSYEQYF
TRBD1	TRBV18	TRBJ1-1	-	TGTGCCAGCTCACTAGGACAGGTGAACACTGAAGCTTTCTTT	CASSLGQVNTEAFF
TRBD1	TRBV6-6	TRBJ1-1	-	TGTGCCAGCACTTTGACAGGGGTAAACACTGAAGCTTTCTTT	CASTLTGVNTEAFF
-	TRBV7-9	TRBJ2-7	-	TGTGCCAGCAGCTCCAGACCCGGGACTCCAGCCTCCGAGCAGTACTTC	CASSSRPGTPASEQYF
-	TRBV15	TRBJ1-5	-	TGTGCCACCAGCAGGCCGGCACAAGGAGGCAATCAGCCCCAGCATTTT	CATSRPAQGGNQPQHF
TRBD2	TRBV28	TRBJ2-5	-	TGTGCCAGCAGGCATAGCGGGAGGTGGGACCAGTACTTC	CASRHSGRWDQYF
TRBD1	TRBV10-3	TRBJ1-2	-	TGTGCCATCAGATTGGGACAGACTAACTATGGCTACACCTTC	CAIRLGQTNYGYTF
-	TRBV5-6	TRBJ1-5	-	TGTGCCAGCAGCCGAAGGGGGAGCAATCAGCCCCAGCATTTT	CASSRRGSNQPQHF
TRBD1	TRBV5-1	TRBJ1-1	-	TGCGCCAGCAGCTGGAATGGACAGGGAAGAACTGAAGCTTTCTTT	CASSWNGQGRTEAFF
-	TRBV28	TRBJ2-2	once	TGTGCCAGCAGTTTAGGCAGGTCAAGGAACACCGGGGAGCTGTTTTTT	CASSLGRSRNTGELFF
TRBD2	TRBV6-5	TRBJ2-1	-	TGTGCCAGCAGTCACCTAGCGGGAGGTTCAAATGAGCAGTTCTTC	CASSHLAGGSNEQFF
-	TRBV6-5	TRBJ1-2	few	TGTGCCAGCAGATGGAGCGGTGGCTACACCTTC	CASRWSGGYTF
TRBD2	TRBV5-5	TRBJ2-3	-	TGTGCCAGCAGCTTGGTGTCTAGCGGGAGCCGCACAGATACGCAGTATTTT	CASSLVSSGSRTDTQYF
-	TRBV10-3	TRBJ2-1	-	TGTGCCATCAGGGAGGGGGCATCTTACAATGAGCAGTTCTTC	CAIREGASYNEQFF
TRBD2	TRBV5-1	TRBJ2-7	-	TGCGCCAGCAGCTTGTTTCGCGGGAGGGAGGACGAGCAGTACTTC	CASSLFRGREDEQYF